Listed here are 27 T cell receptor beta chains from one sample, sequenced in a study of cytomegalovirus exposure and HLA in healthy donors. TCRdb's copy holds only in-frame clones and misses some; the assay was immunoSEQ multiplex PCR. The sample yields more than 250,000 clones, 75% to 90% seen once. The source material was PBMCs. The receptors originated from a woman aged 18-29 years in good health and CMV-seronegative.

The chain uses TRBV9 and TRBJ2-7, with TRBD2 identical over 8 bases. The germline V gene encodes CDR1 SGDLS and CDR2 YYNGEE. The junction had 14 bases not matched to a gene; V was cut back by 6 bases and J by 6 bases. The CDR3 runs to 15 residues. The CDR3 DNA sequence: TGTGCCAGCACCCCCGGCTATGCAACTAGCGGCGAGCAGTACTTC. Protein: CASTPGYATSGEQYF.

The rearrangement links TRBV5-1 to TRBJ2-7; 8 nucleotides align to TRBD1. With 3 bases clipped from V and 0 bases from J, the junction kept 5 bases outside the gene matches. The CDR3 extends over 15 amino acids. Germline CDR1 SGHRS, CDR2 YFSETQ. The CDR3 loop reads CASSYGQGSSYEQYF. The CDR3 region has the DNA TGCGCCAGCAGCTACGGACAGGGAAGCTCCTACGAGCAGTACTTC.

The rearrangement links TRBV7-2 to TRBJ2-1, with a possible D match to TRBD1 (5 bases). V shed 5 bases and J shed 15 bases, with 20 bases lying between them. Germline CDR1 SGHTA, CDR2 FQGNSA. The CDR3 is 13 residues long. CDR3 region: CASSPQGVDIPFF. The CDR3 region has the DNA TGTGCCAGCAGCCCCCAAGGGGTCGACATCCCGTTCTTC.

The CDR3 DNA reads TGTGCCAGCAGCCGGGAGTTCCCAGATACGCAGTATTTT. Translation gives CASSREFPDTQYF. This chain links TRBV7-6 with TRBJ2-3; tentatively, D is TRBD2 (6 bases). Germline V gene lookup returns CDR1 SGHVS and CDR2 FNYEAQ. The V and J ends lost 5 bases and 4 bases respectively, with 10 bases between them. The CDR3 has 13 amino acids.

The chain has TRBV5-1 and TRBJ2-5; 10 bases map to TRBD2. The V segment lost 2 bases and the J segment 4 bases; nucleotides outside the gene matches: 2. Germline values: CDR1 SGHRS, CDR2 YFSETQ. This CDR3 is built from 14 residues. Written as DNA, the CDR3 is TGCGCCAGCAGCTTTAGCGGGAGGCGAGAGACCCAGTACTTC. This translates into CASSFSGRRETQYF.

The chain links TRBV2 to TRBJ2-1; unclear D gene. Germline CDR1 and CDR2: SNHLY and FYNNEI. This CDR3 has 11 residues. V was trimmed by 7 bases and J by 6 bases, leaving 7 bases between them. The CDR3 nucleotides read TGTGCCAGCATTGCAGGCAATGAGCAGTTCTTC. Amino acids: CASIAGNEQFF.

The chain combines TRBV6-6 with TRBJ2-7; no clear D gene. Between the trimmed V and J ends, which lost 6 bases and 1 base, there was a span of 4 bases. The CDR3 has 11 residues. Germline V gene sequence: CDR1 MNHNY, CDR2 SVGAGI (reference sequence). CDR3 loop: CASRSSYEQYF. CDR3 DNA: TGTGCCAGCAGATCGTCCTACGAGCAGTACTTC.

This clone was observed once. CDR3 residues: CASSGAGGGGGDNEQYF. In nucleotides, the CDR3 is TGTGCCAGCAGTGGGGCCGGCGGAGGGGGAGGGGATAACGAGCAGTACTTC. The V gene is TRBV25-1, the J gene TRBJ2-7; possibly TRBD2 for D (7 bases). With 4 bases removed from V and 5 bases from J, the gap between germline ends came to 24 bases. The germline CDR1 and CDR2 sequences are MGHDK and SYGVNS. The CDR3 is 17 amino acids.

The chain links TRBV4-1 to TRBJ1-1; 8 bases are a match to TRBD1. J gave up 1 base and V 1 base, and 2 bases lay outside the gene matches. The CDR3 spans 15 residues. Germline CDR1 is MGHRA and CDR2 is YSYEKL. CDR3 sequence: CASSQGGTGNTEAFF. The CDR3 DNA reads as TGCGCCAGCAGCCAAGGGGGGACAGGGAACACTGAAGCTTTCTTT.

The CDR3 coding sequence is TGTGCCAGTCAGCATACAGGGAACTATGGCTACACCTTC. It encodes CASQHTGNYGYTF. The chain links TRBV19 to TRBJ1-2; possibly TRBD1 for D (6 bases). The germline V and J ends were trimmed by 8 bases and 2 bases, with 12 bases remaining between them. The CDR3 runs 13 residues. CDR1 LNHDA and CDR2 SQIVND come from the germline V gene (reference sequence).

The chain joins TRBV4-1 to TRBJ2-1; TRBD2 matches 14 bases. The CDR3 length is 18 residues. V gave up 2 bases and J gave up 6 bases; unmatched junction bases: 9. Looked up from germline, CDR1 is MGHRA and CDR2 is YSYEKL. The CDR3 here is CASSQMGLAGVFFNEQFF. CDR3 nucleotides: TGCGCCAGCAGCCAAATGGGACTAGCGGGAGTTTTCTTCAATGAGCAGTTCTTC.

The V call is TRBV4-1, the J call TRBJ2-7; TRBD2 agrees at 9 bases. Germline V lookup: CDR1 MGHRA, CDR2 YSYEKL. V lost 0 bases and J lost 7; bases outside the gene matches: 10. The CDR3 extends over 16 amino acids. The CDR3 here is CASSQEIASGIREQYF. CDR3 DNA sequence: TGCGCCAGCAGCCAAGAAATCGCTAGCGGGATTCGTGAGCAGTACTTC.

The table lists this clone with a count of one. The chain uses TRBV7-8 and TRBJ2-1; 8 bases match TRBD2. The CDR3 length is 15 residues. Trimming at V came to 7 bases and at J to 9 bases, leaving 14 bases not matched to a gene. CDR1 and CDR2 from the germline V gene are SGHVS and FQNEAQ. The CDR3 reads CASIPTSDFRGEQFF. CDR3 nucleotide sequence: TGTGCCAGCATACCGACTAGCGATTTTAGGGGTGAGCAGTTCTTC.

The rearrangement links TRBV4-1 to TRBJ1-3, with D perhaps matching TRBD1 (5 bases). V was trimmed by 0 bases and J by 0 bases, leaving 21 bases between them. This CDR3 region has 20 residues. The V gene's germline CDR1 is MGHRA and CDR2 YSYEKL. The CDR3 DNA reads as TGCGCCAGCAGCCAAGATCCGGCAACAGGAAAGTTAAGCTCTGGAAACACCATATATTTT. Translation gives CASSQDPATGKLSSGNTIYF.

V and J are TRBV2 and TRBJ1-1; 10 bases are shared with TRBD1. Germline V gives CDR1 SNHLY, CDR2 FYNNEI. V lost 6 bases and J lost 1; bases outside the gene matches: 5. The CDR3 length is 15 residues. In DNA form, the CDR3 reads TGTGCCAGCAGAGACGGACAGGGGGAGAACACTGAAGCTTTCTTT. This sequence encodes CASRDGQGENTEAFF.

This sequence joins TRBV20-1 and TRBJ1-1, with D uncertain. The CDR3 spans 11 residues. V was trimmed by 7 bases and J by 2 bases, leaving 8 bases between them. CDR1 and CDR2 (germline): DFQATT, SNEGSKA (reference sequence). Here the CDR3 DNA reads TGCAGTGTTTCCACAAACACTGAAGCTTTCTTT. Translation gives CSVSTNTEAFF.

The chain couples TRBV2 to TRBJ2-7; 11 nucleotides line up with TRBD2. Germline V gene data show CDR1 as SNHLY and CDR2 as FYNNEI. The J segment lost 5 bases and the V segment lost 6 bases, leaving 9 bases of the junction unmatched. This CDR3 spans 15 amino acids. The CDR3 spells CASSLLAGAGDEQYF. The CDR3 nucleotides are TGTGCCAGCAGCTTACTAGCGGGGGCCGGCGACGAGCAGTACTTC. The whole variable domain, remainder taken from reference TRBV2 and TRBJ2-7, is EPEVTQTPSHQVTQMGQEVILRCVPISNHLYFYWYRQILGQKVEFLVSFYNNEISEKSEIFDDQFSVERPDGSNFTLKIRSTKLEDSAMYFCASSLLAGAGDEQYFGPGTRLTVT.

This chain uses TRBV6-5 with TRBJ2-1; D is unresolved. Germline CDR1 is MNHEY and CDR2 is SVGAGI. The CDR3 spans 16 residues. V gave up 0 bases and J gave up 6 bases, with 15 bases separating them. In nucleotides, the CDR3 is TGTGCCAGCAGTTACTCGGGCGATACGACCCCCAATGAGCAGTTCTTC. It translates to CASSYSGDTTPNEQFF.

The rearrangement uses TRBV7-2 and TRBJ2-3, with 7 positions matching TRBD1. V lost 5 bases, J lost 6 bases, and 5 bases stayed unmatched. This CDR3 contains 13 residues. Per the germline V gene, CDR1 is SGHTA and CDR2 is FQGNSA. CDR3 loop: CASSHRGRDTQYF. The CDR3 region has the DNA TGTGCCAGCAGCCACAGGGGTCGGGATACGCAGTATTTT.

This chain joins TRBV5-1 and TRBJ2-7; weak D call: TRBD2 (6 bases). Trimming took off 6 bases at V and 2 bases at J, with 9 bases between the two ends. CDR1 is SGHRS, CDR2 YFSETQ, per germline. The length of the CDR3 is 12 residues. As DNA, the CDR3 is TGCGCCAGCAAGGAGGGTACCTACGAGCAGTACTTC. It encodes CASKEGTYEQYF. The whole variable domain, remainder taken from reference TRBV5-1 and TRBJ2-7, is KAGVTQTPRYLIKTRGQQVTLSCSPISGHRSVSWYQQTPGQGLQFLFEYFSETQRNKGNFPGRFSGRQFSNSRSEMNVSTLELGDSALYLCASKEGTYEQYFGPGTRLTVT.

The V and J genes are TRBV5-1 and TRBJ2-3; perhaps TRBD1 as D (6 bases). The V end lost 7 bases, the J end lost 2 bases, and 14 bases lay between the germline ends. Looked up from germline, CDR1 is SGHRS and CDR2 is YFSETQ. The CDR3 consists of 14 residues. CDR3 amino acids: CASYRDTHTDTQYF. The CDR3 DNA is TGCGCCAGCTACCGGGACACCCACACAGATACGCAGTATTTT. The full variable domain, completed using reference TRBV5-1 and TRBJ2-3, is KAGVTQTPRYLIKTRGQQVTLSCSPISGHRSVSWYQQTPGQGLQFLFEYFSETQRNKGNFPGRFSGRQFSNSRSEMNVSTLELGDSALYLCASYRDTHTDTQYFGPGTRLTVL.

In DNA form, the CDR3 reads TGTGCCAGCAGCGTAGCCGGACAAGACCAAGAGACCCAGTACTTC. This encodes CASSVAGQDQETQYF. The chain has TRBV9 and TRBJ2-5, with D possibly matching TRBD1 (5 bases). The CDR3 has 15 amino acids. Trimming pared 0 bases from V and 0 bases from J, leaving 9 bases between. Germline V gene sequence: CDR1 SGDLS, CDR2 YYNGEE.

V is TRBV5-1 and J is TRBJ2-1, with TRBD2 as a possible D gene (5 bases). CDR1 is SGHRS and CDR2 is YFSETQ in the germline V gene. Trimming stripped 2 bases from V and 5 bases from J, with 11 bases between. This CDR3 comprises 14 residues. The CDR3 loop is CASSLENSDNEQFF. DNA of the CDR3: TGCGCCAGCAGCTTAGAGAATAGCGACAATGAGCAGTTCTTC. The complete variable domain, with remaining parts taken from reference TRBV5-1 and TRBJ2-1, reads KAGVTQTPRYLIKTRGQQVTLSCSPISGHRSVSWYQQTPGQGLQFLFEYFSETQRNKGNFPGRFSGRQFSNSRSEMNVSTLELGDSALYLCASSLENSDNEQFFGPGTRLTVL.

V gene TRBV5-4 combines with J gene TRBJ2-1; D is uncertain. Per the germline V gene, CDR1 is SGHNT and CDR2 is YYREEE (reference sequence). The CDR3 covers 14 residues. Trimming removed 6 bases from V and 5 bases from J, with 15 bases in between. The CDR3 loop is CASTSRIDDNEQFF. CDR3 sequence (DNA): TGTGCCAGCACCTCCAGGATCGATGACAATGAGCAGTTCTTC. The complete variable domain, with remaining parts taken from reference TRBV5-4 and TRBJ2-1, reads ETGVTQSPTHLIKTRGQQVTLRCSSQSGHNTVSWYQQALGQGPQFIFQYYREEENGRGNFPPRFSGLQFPNYSSELNVNALELDDSALYLCASTSRIDDNEQFFGPGTRLTVL.

The count of this clone is one. The J gene is TRBJ1-3, the V gene TRBV9; no clear D gene. CDR3 length: 11 amino acids. V was clipped by 7 bases and J by 0 bases, with 2 bases between them. Germline V gene lookup returns CDR1 SGDLS and CDR2 YYNGEE. CDR3 loop: CASHSGNTIYF. DNA for the CDR3: TGTGCCAGCCACTCTGGAAACACCATATATTTT.

This chain connects TRBV11-3 to TRBJ2-1, with 10 bases aligning to TRBD2. Germline CDR1 reads SGHNT; CDR2 reads YENEEA. CDR3 length equals 16 residues. J gave up 9 bases and V 6 bases, and 14 bases lay outside the gene matches. CDR3 in amino acids: CASRSPPSGSRVEQFF. The DNA for the CDR3 is TGTGCCAGCAGGAGCCCCCCTAGCGGGAGCAGGGTTGAGCAGTTCTTC.

This rearrangement joins TRBV5-1 to TRBJ2-7; weak D call: TRBD1 (6 bases). Germline CDR1 SGHRS, CDR2 YFSETQ. The V and J ends lost 6 bases and 5 bases respectively, with 15 bases between them. This CDR3 has 13 residues. CDR3 in DNA: TGCGCCAGCAAGTTACAGGGTGGGGACGAGCAGTACTTC. It specifies CASKLQGGDEQYF.